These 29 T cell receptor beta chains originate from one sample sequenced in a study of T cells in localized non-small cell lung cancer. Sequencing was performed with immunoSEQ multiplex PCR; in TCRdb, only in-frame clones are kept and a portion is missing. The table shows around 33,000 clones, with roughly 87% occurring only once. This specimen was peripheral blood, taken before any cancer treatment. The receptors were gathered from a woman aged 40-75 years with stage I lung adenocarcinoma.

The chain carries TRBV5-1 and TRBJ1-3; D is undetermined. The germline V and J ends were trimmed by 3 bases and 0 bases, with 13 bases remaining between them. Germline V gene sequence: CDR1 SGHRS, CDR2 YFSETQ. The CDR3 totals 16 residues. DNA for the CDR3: TGCGCCAGCAGCTCGGGCCTGACCTCCTCTGGAAACACCATATATTTT. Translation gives CASSSGLTSSGNTIYF.

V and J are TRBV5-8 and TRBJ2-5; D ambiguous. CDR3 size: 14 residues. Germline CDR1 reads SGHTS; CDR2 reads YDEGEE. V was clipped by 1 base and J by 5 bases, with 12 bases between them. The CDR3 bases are TGTGCCAGCAGCTTGTGGGCAGGAGAGGAGACCCAGTACTTC. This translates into CASSLWAGEETQYF.

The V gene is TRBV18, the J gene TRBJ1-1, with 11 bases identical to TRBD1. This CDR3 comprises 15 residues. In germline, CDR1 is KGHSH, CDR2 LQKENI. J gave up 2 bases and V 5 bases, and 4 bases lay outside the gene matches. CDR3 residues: CASSRTGGFNTEAFF. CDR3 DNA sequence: TGTGCCAGCTCAAGGACAGGGGGCTTTAACACTGAAGCTTTCTTT.

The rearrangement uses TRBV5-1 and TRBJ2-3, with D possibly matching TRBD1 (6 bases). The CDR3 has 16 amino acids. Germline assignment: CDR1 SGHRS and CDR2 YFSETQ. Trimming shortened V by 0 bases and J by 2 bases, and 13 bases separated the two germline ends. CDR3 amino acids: CASSLVPGDNTDTQYF. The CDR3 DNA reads TGCGCCAGCAGCTTGGTGCCAGGGGATAACACAGATACGCAGTATTTT.

The DNA of the CDR3 is TGTGCCAGCAGCCAATCGACAGGGACTGAAGCTTTCTTT. Translating gives CASSQSTGTEAFF. This chain connects TRBV14 to TRBJ1-1; TRBD1 matches at 7 bases. Per the germline V gene, CDR1 is SGHDN and CDR2 is FVKESK. The CDR3 runs 13 residues. V shed 2 bases, J shed 5 bases, and the junction held 2 bases outside the gene matches.

The CDR3 reads CASSTVQDYGYTF. The CDR3 nucleotides are TGTGCCAGTAGTACCGTACAGGATTATGGCTACACCTTC. The V gene is TRBV19, the J gene TRBJ1-2; weak D call: TRBD1 (5 bases). The V gene lost 4 bases and the J gene lost 5 bases, with 11 bases spanning the gap. Germline CDR1 and CDR2: LNHDA and SQIVND (reference sequence). The CDR3 spans 13 residues.

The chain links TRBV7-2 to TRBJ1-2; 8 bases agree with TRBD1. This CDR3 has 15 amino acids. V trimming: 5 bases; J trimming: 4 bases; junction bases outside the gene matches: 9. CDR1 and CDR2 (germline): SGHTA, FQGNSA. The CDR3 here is CASSVDQGQAYGYTF. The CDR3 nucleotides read TGTGCCAGCAGCGTGGACCAGGGACAGGCCTATGGCTACACCTTC. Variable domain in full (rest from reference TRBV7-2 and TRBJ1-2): GAGVSQSPSNKVTEKGKDVELRCDPISGHTALYWYRQSLGQGLEFLIYFQGNSAPDKSGLPSDRFSAERTGGSVSTLTIQRTQQEDSAVYLCASSVDQGQAYGYTFGSGTRLTVV.

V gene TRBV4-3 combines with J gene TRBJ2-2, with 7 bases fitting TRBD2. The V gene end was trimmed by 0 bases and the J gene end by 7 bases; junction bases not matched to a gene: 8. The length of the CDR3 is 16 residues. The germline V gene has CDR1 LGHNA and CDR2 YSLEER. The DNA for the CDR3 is TGCGCCAGCAGCCAAGATCTCATCTGGGAGGGCGGGGAGCTGTTTTTT. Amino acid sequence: CASSQDLIWEGGELFF.

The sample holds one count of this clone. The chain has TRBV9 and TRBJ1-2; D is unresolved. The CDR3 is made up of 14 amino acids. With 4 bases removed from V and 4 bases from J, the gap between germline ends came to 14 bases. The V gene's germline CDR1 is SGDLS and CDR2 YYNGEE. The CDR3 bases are TGTGCCAGCAGCACCCGGACGGGTTCCTATGGCTACACCTTC. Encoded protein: CASSTRTGSYGYTF.

CDR3 DNA sequence: TGTGCCAGCAGGCACGGATCCTACGAGCAGTACTTC. Translating gives CASRHGSYEQYF. The chain has TRBV6-5 and TRBJ2-7, with D unclear. This CDR3 spans 12 amino acids. The germline V gene encodes CDR1 MNHEY and CDR2 SVGAGI. V lost 6 bases and J 1 base, leaving 7 bases between the germline ends.

CDR3 sequence (DNA): TGTGCCAGCAGCGTGGCGACAGGCACTGAAGCTTTCTTT. This codes for CASSVATGTEAFF. This chain uses TRBV9 with TRBJ1-1, with D possibly TRBD1 on 6 matching bases. V was pared by 2 bases and J by 4 bases, with 9 bases between. This CDR3 is built from 13 residues. The germline CDR1 and CDR2 sequences are SGDLS and YYNGEE.

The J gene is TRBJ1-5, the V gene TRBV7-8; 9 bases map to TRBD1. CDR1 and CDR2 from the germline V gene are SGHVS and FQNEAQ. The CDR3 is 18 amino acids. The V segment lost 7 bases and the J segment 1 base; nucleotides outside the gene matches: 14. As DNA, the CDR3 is TGTGCCAGCATCAAGGGACAGGGTAATCTTCAGAGCAATCAGCCCCAGCATTTT. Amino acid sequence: CASIKGQGNLQSNQPQHF.

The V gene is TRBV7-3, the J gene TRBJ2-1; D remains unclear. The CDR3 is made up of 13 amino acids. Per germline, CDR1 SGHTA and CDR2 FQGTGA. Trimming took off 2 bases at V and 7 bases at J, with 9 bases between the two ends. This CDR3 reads CASSLSLGNEQFF. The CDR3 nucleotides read TGTGCCAGCAGCTTATCCCTAGGAAATGAGCAGTTCTTC.

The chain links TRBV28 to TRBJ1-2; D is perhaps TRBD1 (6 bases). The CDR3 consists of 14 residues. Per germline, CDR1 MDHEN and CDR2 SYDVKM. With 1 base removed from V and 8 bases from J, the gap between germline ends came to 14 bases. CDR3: CASSLSRRQGGYTF. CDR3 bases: TGTGCCAGCAGTTTATCCAGGCGCCAGGGGGGCTACACCTTC.

The CDR3 DNA reads TGTGCCAGCAGCTTGACCGGGACAGGGGGCGCATCCTACAATGAGCAGTTCTTC. Its translation is CASSLTGTGGASYNEQFF. The chain employs TRBV5-5 and TRBJ2-1, with 12 positions matching TRBD1. Germline V gene data show CDR1 as SGHKS and CDR2 as YYEKEE (reference sequence). The ends lost 1 base at V and 1 base at J; junction bases unmatched: 6. The CDR3 has 18 residues. The whole variable domain, remainder taken from reference TRBV5-5 and TRBJ2-1, is DAGVTQSPTHLIKTRGQQVTLRCSPISGHKSVSWYQQVLGQGPQFIFQYYEKEERGRGNFPDRFSARQFPNYSSELNVNALLLGDSALYLCASSLTGTGGASYNEQFFGPGTRLTVL.

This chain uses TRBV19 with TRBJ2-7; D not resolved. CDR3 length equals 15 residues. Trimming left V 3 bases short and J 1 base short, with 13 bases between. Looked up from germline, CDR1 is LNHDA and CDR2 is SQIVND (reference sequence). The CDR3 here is CASSIPLGPSYEQYF. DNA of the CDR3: TGTGCCAGTAGTATTCCTCTTGGGCCTTCCTACGAGCAGTACTTC.

The CDR3 nucleotides read TGTGCCAGTAGCAGGGGGCGAGCTGCAACTAATGAAAAACTGTTTTTT. Its protein is CASSRGRAATNEKLFF. The rearrangement uses TRBV19 and TRBJ1-4; 8 nucleotides agree with TRBD1. Trimming cost V 6 bases and J 0 bases; bases outside gene matches: 6. This CDR3 is 16 amino acids long. CDR1 LNHDA and CDR2 SQIVND come from the germline V gene (reference sequence).

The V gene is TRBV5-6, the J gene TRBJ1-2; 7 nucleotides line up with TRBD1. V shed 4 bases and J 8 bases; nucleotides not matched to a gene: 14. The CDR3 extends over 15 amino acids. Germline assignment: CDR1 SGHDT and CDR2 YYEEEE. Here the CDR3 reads CASSIRLGGVGGYTF. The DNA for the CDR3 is TGTGCCAGCAGCATAAGACTAGGGGGCGTCGGCGGCTACACCTTC.

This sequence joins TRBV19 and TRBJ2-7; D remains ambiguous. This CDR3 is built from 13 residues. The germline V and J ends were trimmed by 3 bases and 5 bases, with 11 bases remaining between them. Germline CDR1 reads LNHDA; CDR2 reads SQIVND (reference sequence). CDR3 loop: CASSMSGSHEQYF. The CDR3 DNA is TGTGCCAGTAGTATGTCCGGGTCCCACGAGCAGTACTTC.

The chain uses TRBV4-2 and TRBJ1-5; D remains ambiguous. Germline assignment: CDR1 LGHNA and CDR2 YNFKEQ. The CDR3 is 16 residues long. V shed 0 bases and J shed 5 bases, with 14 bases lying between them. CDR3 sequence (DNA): TGTGCCAGCAGCCAAGATAGGACGACGAGGGATCAGCCCCAGCATTTT. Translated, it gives CASSQDRTTRDQPQHF.

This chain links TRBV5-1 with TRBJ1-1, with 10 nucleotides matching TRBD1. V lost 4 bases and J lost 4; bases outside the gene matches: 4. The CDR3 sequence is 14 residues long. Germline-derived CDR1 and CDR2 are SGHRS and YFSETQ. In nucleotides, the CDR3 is TGCGCCAGCAGCCCGGGACAGGGGTCCACTGAAGCTTTCTTT. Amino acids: CASSPGQGSTEAFF.

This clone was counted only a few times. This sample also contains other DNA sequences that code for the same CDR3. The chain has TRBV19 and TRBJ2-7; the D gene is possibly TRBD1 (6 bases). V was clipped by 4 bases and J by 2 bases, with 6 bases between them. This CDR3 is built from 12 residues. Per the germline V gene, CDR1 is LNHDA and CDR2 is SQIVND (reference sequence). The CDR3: CASSRDTYEQYF. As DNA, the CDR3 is TGTGCCAGTAGTAGGGACACCTACGAGCAGTACTTC.

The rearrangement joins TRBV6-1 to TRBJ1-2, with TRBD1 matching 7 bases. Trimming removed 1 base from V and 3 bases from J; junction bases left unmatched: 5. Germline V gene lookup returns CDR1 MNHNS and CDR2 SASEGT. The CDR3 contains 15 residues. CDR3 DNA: TGTGCCAGCAGTGAAGGGGCAGGGGGAGACTATGGCTACACCTTC. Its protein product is CASSEGAGGDYGYTF.

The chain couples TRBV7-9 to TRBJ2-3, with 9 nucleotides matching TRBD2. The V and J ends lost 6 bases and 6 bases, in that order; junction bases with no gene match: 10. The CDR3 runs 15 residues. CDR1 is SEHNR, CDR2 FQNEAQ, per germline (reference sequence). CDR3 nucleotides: TGTGCCAGCAGACCCGATAGCGGGGGCCTTGATACGCAGTATTTT. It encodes CASRPDSGGLDTQYF.

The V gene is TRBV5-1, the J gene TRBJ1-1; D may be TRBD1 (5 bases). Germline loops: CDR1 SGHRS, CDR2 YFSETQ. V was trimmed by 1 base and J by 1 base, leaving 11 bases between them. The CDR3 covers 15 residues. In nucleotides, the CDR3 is TGCGCCAGCAGCTTGAGGGGCAGGCCGAACACTGAAGCTTTCTTT. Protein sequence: CASSLRGRPNTEAFF.

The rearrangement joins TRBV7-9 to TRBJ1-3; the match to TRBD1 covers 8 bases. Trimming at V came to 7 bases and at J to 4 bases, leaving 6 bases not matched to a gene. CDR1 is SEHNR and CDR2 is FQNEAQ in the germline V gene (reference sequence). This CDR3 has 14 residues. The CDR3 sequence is CASIRTGSGNTIYF. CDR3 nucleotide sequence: TGTGCCAGCATCAGGACAGGGTCGGGAAACACCATATATTTT.

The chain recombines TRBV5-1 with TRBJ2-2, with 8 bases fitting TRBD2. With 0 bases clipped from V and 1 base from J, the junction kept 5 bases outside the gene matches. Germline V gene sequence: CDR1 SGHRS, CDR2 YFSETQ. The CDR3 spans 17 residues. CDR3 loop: CASSLEAGGLNTGELFF. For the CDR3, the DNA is TGCGCCAGCAGCTTGGAGGCGGGGGGACTGAACACCGGGGAGCTGTTTTTT.

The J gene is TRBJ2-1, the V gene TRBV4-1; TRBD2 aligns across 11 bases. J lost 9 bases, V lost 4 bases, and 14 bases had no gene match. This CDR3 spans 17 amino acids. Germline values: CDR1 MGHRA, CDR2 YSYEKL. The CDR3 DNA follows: TGCGCCAGCAGCCCGCACGGGAGATCTAGCGGGGGGAGTGAGCAGTTCTTC. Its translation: CASSPHGRSSGGSEQFF.

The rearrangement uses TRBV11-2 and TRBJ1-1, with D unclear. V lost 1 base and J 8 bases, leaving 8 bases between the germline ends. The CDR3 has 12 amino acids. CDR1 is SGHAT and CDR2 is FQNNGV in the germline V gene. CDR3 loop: CASSLVSGEAFF. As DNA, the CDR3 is TGTGCCAGCAGCTTAGTATCGGGCGAAGCTTTCTTT.